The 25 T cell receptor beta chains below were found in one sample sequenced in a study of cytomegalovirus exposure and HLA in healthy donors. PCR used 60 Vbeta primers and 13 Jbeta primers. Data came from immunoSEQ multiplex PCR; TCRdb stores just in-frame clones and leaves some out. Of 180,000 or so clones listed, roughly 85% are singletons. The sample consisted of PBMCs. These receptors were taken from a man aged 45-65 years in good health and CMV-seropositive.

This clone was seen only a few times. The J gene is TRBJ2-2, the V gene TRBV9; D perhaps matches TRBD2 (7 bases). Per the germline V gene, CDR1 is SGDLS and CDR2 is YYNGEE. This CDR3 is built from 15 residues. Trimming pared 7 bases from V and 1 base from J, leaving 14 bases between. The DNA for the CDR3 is TGTGCCAGCGGGGGGGGCCTACAGAACACCGGGGAGCTGTTTTTT. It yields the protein CASGGGLQNTGELFF.

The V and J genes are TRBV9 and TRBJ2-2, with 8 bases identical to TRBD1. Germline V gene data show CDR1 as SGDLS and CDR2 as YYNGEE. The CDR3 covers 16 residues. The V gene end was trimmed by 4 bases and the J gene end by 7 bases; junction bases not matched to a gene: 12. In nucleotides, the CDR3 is TGTGCCAGCAGCCCCAGACAGGGGAAGGGTGGCGGGGAGCTGTTTTTT. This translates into CASSPRQGKGGGELFF.

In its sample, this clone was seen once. The CDR3 DNA reads TGTGCCAGCAGCACCCGACTAGCGGGGGGAAAAACCGGGGAGCTGTTTTTT. Its protein is CASSTRLAGGKTGELFF. V and J are TRBV7-8 and TRBJ2-2; TRBD2 matches 13 bases. The CDR3 covers 17 residues. J lost 5 bases, V lost 5 bases, and 8 bases had no gene match. Germline V gives CDR1 SGHVS, CDR2 FQNEAQ.

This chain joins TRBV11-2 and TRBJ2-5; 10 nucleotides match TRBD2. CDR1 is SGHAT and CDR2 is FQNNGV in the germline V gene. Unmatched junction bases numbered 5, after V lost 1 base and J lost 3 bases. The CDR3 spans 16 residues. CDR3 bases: TGTGCCAGCAGCTTAGGAAGCGGGGGGGCCGAAGAGACCCAGTACTTC. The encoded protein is CASSLGSGGAEETQYF. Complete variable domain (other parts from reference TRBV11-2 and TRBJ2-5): EAGVAQSPRYKIIEKRQSVAFWCNPISGHATLYWYQQILGQGPKLLIQFQNNGVVDDSQLPKDRFSAERLKGVDSTLKIQPAKLEDSAVYLCASSLGSGGAEETQYFGPGTRLLVL.

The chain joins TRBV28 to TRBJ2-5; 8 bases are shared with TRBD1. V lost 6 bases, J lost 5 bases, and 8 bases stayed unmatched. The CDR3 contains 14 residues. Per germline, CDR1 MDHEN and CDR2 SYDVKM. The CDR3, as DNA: TGTGCCAGCAGCCAAACAGGGGGGTTGGAGACCCAGTACTTC. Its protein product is CASSQTGGLETQYF.

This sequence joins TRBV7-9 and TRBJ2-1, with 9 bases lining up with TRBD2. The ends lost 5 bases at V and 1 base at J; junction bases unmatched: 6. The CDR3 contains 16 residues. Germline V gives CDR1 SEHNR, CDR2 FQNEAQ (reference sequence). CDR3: CASSPERGESYNEQFF. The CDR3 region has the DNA TGTGCCAGCAGCCCGGAGCGGGGGGAATCCTACAATGAGCAGTTCTTC.

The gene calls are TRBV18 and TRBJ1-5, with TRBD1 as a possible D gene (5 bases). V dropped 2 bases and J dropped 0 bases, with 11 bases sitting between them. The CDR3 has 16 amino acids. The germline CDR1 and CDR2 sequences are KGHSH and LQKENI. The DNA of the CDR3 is TGTGCCAGCTCACCATGGGGAACAGGTAGCAATCAGCCCCAGCATTTT. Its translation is CASSPWGTGSNQPQHF.

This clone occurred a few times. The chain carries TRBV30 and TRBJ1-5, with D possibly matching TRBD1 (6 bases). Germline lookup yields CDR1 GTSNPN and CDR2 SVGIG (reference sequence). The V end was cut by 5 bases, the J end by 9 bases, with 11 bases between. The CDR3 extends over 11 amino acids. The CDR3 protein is CAWGTFLPQHF. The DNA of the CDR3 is TGTGCCTGGGGGACATTTTTGCCCCAGCATTTT.

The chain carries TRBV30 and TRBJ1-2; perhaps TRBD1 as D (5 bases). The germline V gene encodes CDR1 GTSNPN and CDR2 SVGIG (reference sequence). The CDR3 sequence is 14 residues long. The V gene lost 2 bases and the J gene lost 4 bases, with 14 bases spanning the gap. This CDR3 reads CAWSWTPKIYGYTF. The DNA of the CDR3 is TGTGCCTGGAGTTGGACACCAAAAATCTATGGCTACACCTTC.

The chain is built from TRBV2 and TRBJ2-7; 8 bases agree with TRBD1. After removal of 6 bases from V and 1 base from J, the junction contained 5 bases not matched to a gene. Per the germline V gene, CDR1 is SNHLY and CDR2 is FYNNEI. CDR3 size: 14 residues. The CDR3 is CASSWTGSSYEQYF. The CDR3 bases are TGTGCCAGCAGCTGGACAGGGTCTTCCTACGAGCAGTACTTC.

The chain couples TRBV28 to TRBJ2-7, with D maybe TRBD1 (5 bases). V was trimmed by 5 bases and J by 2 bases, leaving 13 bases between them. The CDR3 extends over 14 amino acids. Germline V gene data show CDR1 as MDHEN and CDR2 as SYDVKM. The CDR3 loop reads CASSRKQVTYEQYV. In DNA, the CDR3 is TGTGCCAGCAGTCGGAAACAGGTCACCTACGAGCAGTACGTC.

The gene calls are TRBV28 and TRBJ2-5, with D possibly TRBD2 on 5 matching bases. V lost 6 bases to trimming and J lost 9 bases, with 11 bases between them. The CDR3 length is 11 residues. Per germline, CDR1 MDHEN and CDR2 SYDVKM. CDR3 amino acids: CASSRTGAQYF. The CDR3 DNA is TGTGCCAGCAGCCGTACCGGGGCCCAGTACTTC.

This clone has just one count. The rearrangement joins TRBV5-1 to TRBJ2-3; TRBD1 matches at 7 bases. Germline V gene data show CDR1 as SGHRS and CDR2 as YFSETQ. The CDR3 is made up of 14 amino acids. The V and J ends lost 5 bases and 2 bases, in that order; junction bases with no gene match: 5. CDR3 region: CASRRGTDTDTQYF. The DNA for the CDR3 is TGCGCCAGCAGGAGAGGGACAGACACAGATACGCAGTATTTT.

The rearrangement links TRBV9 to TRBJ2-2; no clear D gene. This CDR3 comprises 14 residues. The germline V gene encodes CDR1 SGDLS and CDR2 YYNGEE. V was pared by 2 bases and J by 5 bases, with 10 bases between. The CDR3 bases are TGTGCCAGCAGCGTTCTTCGTGTGACCGGGGAGCTGTTTTTT. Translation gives CASSVLRVTGELFF.

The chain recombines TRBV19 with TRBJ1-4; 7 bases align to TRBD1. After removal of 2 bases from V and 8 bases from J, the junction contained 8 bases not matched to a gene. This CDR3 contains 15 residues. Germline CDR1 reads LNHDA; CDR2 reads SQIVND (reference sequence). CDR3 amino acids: CASSIYRGVGEKLFF. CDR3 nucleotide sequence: TGTGCCAGTAGTATATACAGGGGAGTAGGGGAAAAACTGTTTTTT.

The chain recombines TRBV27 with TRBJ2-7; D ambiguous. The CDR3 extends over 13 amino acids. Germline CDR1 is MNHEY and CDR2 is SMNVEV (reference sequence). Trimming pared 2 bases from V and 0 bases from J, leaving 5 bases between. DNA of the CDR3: TGTGCCAGCAGTTTAGGCCGCTCCTACGAGCAGTACTTC. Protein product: CASSLGRSYEQYF.

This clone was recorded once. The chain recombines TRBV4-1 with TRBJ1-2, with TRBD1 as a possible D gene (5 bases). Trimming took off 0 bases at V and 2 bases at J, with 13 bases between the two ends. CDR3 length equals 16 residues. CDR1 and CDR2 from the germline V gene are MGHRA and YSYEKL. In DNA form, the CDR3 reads TGCGCCAGCAGCCAAGATGGGGGGGGACCGAACTATGGCTACACCTTC. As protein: CASSQDGGGPNYGYTF.

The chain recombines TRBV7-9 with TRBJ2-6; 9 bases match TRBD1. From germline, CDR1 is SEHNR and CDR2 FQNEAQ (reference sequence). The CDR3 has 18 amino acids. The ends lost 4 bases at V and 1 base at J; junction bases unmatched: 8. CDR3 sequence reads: CASSSTRGQGSGANVLTF. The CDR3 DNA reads TGTGCCAGCAGCTCTACGAGGGGACAGGGTTCTGGGGCCAACGTCCTGACTTTC.

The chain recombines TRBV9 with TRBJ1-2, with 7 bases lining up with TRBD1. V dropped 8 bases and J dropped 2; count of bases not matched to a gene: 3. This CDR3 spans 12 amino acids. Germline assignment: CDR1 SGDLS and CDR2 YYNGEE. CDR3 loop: CASTQGNYGYTF. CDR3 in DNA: TGTGCCAGTACACAGGGGAACTATGGCTACACCTTC.

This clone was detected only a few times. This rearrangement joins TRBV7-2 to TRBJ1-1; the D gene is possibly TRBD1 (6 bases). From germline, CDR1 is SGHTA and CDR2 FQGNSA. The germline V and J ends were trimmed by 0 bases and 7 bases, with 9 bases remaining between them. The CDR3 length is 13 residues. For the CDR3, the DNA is TGTGCCAGCAGCTTAGCGGGGGCAGGTGAAGCTTTCTTT. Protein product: CASSLAGAGEAFF. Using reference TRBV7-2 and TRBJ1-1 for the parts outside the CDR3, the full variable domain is GAGVSQSPSNKVTEKGKDVELRCDPISGHTALYWYRQSLGQGLEFLIYFQGNSAPDKSGLPSDRFSAERTGGSVSTLTIQRTQQEDSAVYLCASSLAGAGEAFFGQGTRLTVV.

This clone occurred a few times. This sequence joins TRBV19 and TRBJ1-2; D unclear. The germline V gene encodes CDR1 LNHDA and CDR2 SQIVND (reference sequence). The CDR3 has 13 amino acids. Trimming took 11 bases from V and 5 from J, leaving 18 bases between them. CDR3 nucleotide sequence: TGTGCCGTCTCTCGAGGGAGCGCATATGGCTACACCTTC. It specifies CAVSRGSAYGYTF.

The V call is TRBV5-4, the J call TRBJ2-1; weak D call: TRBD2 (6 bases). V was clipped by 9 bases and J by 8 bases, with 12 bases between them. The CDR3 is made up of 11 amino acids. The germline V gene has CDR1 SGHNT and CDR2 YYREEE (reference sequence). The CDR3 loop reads CAMGGGYEQFF. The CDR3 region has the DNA TGTGCCATGGGGGGTGGGTATGAGCAGTTCTTC.

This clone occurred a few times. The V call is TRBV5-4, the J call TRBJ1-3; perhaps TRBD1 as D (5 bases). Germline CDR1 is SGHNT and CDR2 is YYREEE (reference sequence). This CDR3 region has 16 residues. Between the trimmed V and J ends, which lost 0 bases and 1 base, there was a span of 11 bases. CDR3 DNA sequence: TGTGCCAGCAGCTTGGGGCAGGGTCAATCTGGAAACACCATATATTTT. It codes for CASSLGQGQSGNTIYF.

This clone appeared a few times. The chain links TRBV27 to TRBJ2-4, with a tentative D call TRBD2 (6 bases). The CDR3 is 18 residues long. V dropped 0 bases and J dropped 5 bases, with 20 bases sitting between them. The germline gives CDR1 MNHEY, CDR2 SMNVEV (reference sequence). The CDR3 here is CASSLSYGGPGPQNIQYF. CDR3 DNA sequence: TGTGCCAGCAGTTTATCGTATGGAGGGCCGGGCCCACAAAACATTCAGTACTTC.

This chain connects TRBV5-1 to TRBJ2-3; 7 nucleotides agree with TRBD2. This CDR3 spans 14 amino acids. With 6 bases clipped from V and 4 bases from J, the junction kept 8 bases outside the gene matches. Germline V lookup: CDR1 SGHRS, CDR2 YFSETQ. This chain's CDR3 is CASTPAGAADTQYF. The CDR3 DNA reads TGCGCCAGCACCCCGGCGGGAGCGGCAGATACGCAGTATTTT.